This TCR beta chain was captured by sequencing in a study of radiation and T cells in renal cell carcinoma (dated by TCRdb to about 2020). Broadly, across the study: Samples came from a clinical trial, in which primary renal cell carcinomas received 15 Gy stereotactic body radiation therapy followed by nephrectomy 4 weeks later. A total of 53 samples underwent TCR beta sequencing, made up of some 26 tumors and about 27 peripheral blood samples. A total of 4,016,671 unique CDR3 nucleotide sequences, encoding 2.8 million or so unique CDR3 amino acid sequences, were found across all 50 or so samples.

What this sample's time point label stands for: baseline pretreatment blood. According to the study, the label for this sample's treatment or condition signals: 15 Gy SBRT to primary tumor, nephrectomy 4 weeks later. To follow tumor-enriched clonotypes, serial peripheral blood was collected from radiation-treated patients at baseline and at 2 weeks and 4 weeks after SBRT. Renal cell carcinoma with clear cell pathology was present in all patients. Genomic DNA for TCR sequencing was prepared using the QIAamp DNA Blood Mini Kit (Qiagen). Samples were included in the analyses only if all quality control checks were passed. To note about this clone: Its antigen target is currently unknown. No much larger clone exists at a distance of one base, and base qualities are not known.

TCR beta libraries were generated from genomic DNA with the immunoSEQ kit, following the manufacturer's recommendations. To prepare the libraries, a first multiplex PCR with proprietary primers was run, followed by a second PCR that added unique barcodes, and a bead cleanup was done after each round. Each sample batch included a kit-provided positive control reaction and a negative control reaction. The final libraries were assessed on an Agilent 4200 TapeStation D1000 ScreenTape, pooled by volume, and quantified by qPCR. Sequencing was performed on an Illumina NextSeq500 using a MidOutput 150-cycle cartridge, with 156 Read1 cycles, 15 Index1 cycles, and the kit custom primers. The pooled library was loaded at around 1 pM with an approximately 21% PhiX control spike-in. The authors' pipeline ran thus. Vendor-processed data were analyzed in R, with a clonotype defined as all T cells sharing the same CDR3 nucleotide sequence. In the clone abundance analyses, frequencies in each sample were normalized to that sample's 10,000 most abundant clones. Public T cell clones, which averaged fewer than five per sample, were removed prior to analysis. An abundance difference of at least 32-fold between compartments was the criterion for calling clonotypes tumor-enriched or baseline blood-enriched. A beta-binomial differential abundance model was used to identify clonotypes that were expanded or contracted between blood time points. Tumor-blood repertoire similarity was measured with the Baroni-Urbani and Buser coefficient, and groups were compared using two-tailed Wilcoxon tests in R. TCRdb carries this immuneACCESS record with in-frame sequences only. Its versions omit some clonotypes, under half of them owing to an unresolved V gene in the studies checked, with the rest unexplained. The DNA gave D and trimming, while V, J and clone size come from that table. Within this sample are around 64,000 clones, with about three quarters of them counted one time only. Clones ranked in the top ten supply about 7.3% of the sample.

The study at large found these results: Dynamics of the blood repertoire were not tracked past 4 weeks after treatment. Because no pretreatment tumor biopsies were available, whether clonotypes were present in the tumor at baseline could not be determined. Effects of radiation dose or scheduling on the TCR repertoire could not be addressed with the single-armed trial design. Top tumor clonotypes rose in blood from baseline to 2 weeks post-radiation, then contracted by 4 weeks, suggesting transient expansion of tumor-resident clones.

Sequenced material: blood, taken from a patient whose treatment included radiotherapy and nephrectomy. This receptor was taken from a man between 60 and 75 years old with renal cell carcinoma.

The CDR3 reads CATSRDTGDGYGYTF. Here is the DNA: TGTGCCACCAGCAGAGATACAGGGGATGGCTATGGCTACACCTTC. Recombination joined TRBV15 with TRBJ1-2, and TRBD1 aligns with 7 junction nucleotides. Including cysteine and phenylalanine, the CDR3 has 15 amino acids. This entry keeps only the CDR3 DNA: 45 bases, framed from base 1. Unmatched junction bases come to 5, with V trimmed by 0 bases and J by 4 bases. The CDR1 and CDR2 encoded by the germline V gene (reference sequence) are LNHNV and YYDKDF. Outside the CDR3, residues come from the reference TRBV15 and TRBJ1-2 proteins, so the full variable domain is: DAMVIQNPRYQVTQFGKPVTLSCSQTLNHNVMYWYQQKSSQAPKLLFHYYDKDFNNEADTPDNFQSRRPNTSFCFLDIRSPGLGDTAMYLCATSRDTGDGYGYTFGSGTRLTVV.